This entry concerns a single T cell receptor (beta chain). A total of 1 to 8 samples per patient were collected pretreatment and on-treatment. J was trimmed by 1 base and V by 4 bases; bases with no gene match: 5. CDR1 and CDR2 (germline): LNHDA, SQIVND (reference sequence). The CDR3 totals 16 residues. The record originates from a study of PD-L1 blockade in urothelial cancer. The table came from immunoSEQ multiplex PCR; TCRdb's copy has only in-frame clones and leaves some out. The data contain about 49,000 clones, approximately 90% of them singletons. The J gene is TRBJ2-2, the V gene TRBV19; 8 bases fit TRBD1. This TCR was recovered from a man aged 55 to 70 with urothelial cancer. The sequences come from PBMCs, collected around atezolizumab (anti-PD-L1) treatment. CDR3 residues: CASSRGTGMNTGELFF. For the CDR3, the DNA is TGTGCCAGTAGTAGGGGGACAGGAATGAACACCGGGGAGCTGTTTTTT.